This TCR beta chain was captured in a study of blood T cell repertoires in COVID-19 (dated by TCRdb to about 2020). Concerning the study at large: The collaborator samples originated in the United States, Italy and Spain and spanned the acute and convalescent phases of COVID-19. The material from the prospective study consisted of cDNA or gDNA derived from T cells, B-cell-depleted T cells, or PBMCs. Subjects who had been exposed to COVID-19, were actively infected with it, or had recovered from it provided the deeply sampled blood TCRbeta repertoires that made up the dataset. The repertoires were released in a freely available public database meant as a resource for research on the immune response to SARS-CoV-2. The samples were drawn from two sources: the first 160 participants of the ongoing ImmuneRACE study, and 1,254 subjects contributed by 6 global collaborators. Sample metadata almost always included a de-identified subject ID, COVID-19 status, age in years and sex. Where HLA class I and class II types were available, the types were taken from metadata supplied by the sample provider, not from assay-based typing. Broader findings and caveats from the paper: How much clinical and demographic metadata was included differed by source and by participant, and the metadata was provided uncurated.

Whole blood was collected in K2EDTA tubes by collaborating institutions according to the institutions' own protocols. For TCRbeta analysis, collaborators shipped samples as frozen whole blood, isolated PBMCs, or DNA extracted from either of those sample types. TCRbeta CDR3 regions were amplified from genomic DNA by means of the immunoSEQ Assay, a bias-controlled multiplex PCR. The study's processing was this. The number of nucleated cells in each sample was estimated from the amplification of reference gene primers within the assay. To quantify the absolute abundance of each unique TCRbeta CDR3 rearrangement, sequence reads were collapsed and filtered. For each sample, productive Simpson clonality was calculated by taking the square root of Simpson's diversity index across productive rearrangements. Entries here come from immuneACCESS through TCRdb and include only in-frame sequences with V and J called. Some clones fail to appear in such tables; in the studies checked, an unresolved V gene covers under half of the shortfall, and the cause of the remainder is unknown. From that table come the V and J calls and clone size; the DNA was used to work out D and trimming. The sample profile shows over 150,000 clones; 78% of them were found once. The ten largest clones represent approximately 1.8% of the sample.

This clone was found once. Its antigen is still unknown. There are no base qualities to consult, and no much larger clone falls within one base. CDR1 and CDR2, looked up from the germline V gene (reference sequence), are LNHDA and SQIVND. V is shortened by 10 bases, J by 4 bases, and the region joining them spans 25 bases. CDR3 length: 16 amino acids, cysteine to phenylalanine. Only the CDR3 DNA stays, 48 bases, in frame from base 1. The sequence derives from an elderly man with acute or convalescent COVID-19. The chain couples TRBV19 to TRBJ1-1, and TRBD1 may be the D gene, going by 5 matching bases. Sequenced material: peripheral blood. CDR3 loop: CATYLRRGIGSTEAFF. The nucleotide sequence is given as TGTGCCACTTACCTGAGGCGGGGGATTGGAAGCACTGAAGCTTTCTTT.